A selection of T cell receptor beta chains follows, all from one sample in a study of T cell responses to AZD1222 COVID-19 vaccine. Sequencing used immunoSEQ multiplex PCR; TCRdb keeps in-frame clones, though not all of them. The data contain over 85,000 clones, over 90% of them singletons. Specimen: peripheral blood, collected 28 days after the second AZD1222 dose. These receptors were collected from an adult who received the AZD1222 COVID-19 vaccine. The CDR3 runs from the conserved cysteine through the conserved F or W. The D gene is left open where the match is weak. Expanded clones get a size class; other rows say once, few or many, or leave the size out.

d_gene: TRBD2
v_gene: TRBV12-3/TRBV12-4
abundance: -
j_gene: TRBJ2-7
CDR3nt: TGTGCCAGCAGTTTCGGGGGGACCCCGCAGTACTTC
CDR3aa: CASSFGGTPQYF

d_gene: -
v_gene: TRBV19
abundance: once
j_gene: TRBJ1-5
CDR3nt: TGTGCCAGTAGTATAAGCGTCAGCAATCAGCCCCAGCATTTT
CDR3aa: CASSISVSNQPQHF

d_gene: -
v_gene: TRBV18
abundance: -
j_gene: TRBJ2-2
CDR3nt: TGTGCCAGCTCACCAGGCACGCAGAAGAACACCGGGGAGCTGTTTTTT
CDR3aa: CASSPGTQKNTGELFF

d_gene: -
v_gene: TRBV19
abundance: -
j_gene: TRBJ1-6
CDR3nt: TGTGCCAGTAGTATCACGGGACCGGGCAATTCACCCCTCCACTTT
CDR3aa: CASSITGPGNSPLHF

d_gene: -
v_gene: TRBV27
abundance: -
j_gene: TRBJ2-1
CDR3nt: TGTGCCAGCAATGGACCACGTACCCATGAGCAGTTCTTC
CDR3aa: CASNGPRTHEQFF

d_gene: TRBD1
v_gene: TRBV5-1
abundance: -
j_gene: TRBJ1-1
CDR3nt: TGCGCCAGCAGCAGGACAGGATATAGCACTGAAGCTTTCTTT
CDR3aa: CASSRTGYSTEAFF

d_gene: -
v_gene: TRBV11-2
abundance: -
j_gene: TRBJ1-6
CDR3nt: TGTGCCAGCAGCTTACAGGGGCGCGGTTCACCCCTCCACTTT
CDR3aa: CASSLQGRGSPLHF

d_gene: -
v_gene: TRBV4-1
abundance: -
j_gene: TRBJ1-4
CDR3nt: TGCGCCAGCAGCCAAGAGGGAAGGGTTCTCGAAAAACTGTTTTTT
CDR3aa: CASSQEGRVLEKLFF

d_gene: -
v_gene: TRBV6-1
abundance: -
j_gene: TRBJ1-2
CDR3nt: TGTGCCAGCAGTGACAGAAACTATGGCTACACCTTC
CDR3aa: CASSDRNYGYTF

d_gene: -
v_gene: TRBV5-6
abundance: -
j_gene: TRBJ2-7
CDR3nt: TGTGCCAGCAGCTTGGAACCTCAGGAGCAGTACTTC
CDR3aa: CASSLEPQEQYF

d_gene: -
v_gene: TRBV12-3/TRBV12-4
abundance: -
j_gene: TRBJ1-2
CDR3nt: TGTGCCAGCAGTTTTAAGGGTGACTATGGCTACACCTTC
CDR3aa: CASSFKGDYGYTF

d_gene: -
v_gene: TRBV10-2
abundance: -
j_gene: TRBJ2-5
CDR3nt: TGCGCCAGCAGCATGGCTGAGGAAGAGACCCAGTACTTC
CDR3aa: CASSMAEEETQYF

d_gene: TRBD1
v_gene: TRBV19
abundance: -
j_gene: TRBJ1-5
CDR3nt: TGTGCCAGTAGTCCCATGGACAGGGCTTATAGCAATCAGCCCCAGCATTTT
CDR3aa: CASSPMDRAYSNQPQHF

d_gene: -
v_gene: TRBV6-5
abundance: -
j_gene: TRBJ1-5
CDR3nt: TGTGCCAGCAGTTACAAATCCCAGCCCCAGCATTTT
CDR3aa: CASSYKSQPQHF

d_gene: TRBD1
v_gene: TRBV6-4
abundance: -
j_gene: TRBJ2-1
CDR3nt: TGTGCCAGCAGCGACAGGGGGCATAAGTTCTTC
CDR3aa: CASSDRGHKFF

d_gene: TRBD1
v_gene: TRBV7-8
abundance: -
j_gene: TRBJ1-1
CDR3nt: TGTGCCAGCAGCCAGACAGGGGACACTGAAGCTTTCTTT
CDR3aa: CASSQTGDTEAFF

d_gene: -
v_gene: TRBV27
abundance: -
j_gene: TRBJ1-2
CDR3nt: TGTGCCAGCAGTAGTTCACAGGGCCGGTTGGATGGCTACACCTTC
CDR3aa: CASSSSQGRLDGYTF

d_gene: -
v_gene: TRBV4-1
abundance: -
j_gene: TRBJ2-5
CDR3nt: TGCGCCAGCAGCCAAGGTGAGATCCAAGAGACCCAGTACTTC
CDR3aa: CASSQGEIQETQYF

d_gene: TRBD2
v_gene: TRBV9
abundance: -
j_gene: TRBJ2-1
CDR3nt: TGTGCCAGCAGCGTAGGACTAGCGGGGGTCTATGAGCAGTTCTTC
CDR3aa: CASSVGLAGVYEQFF

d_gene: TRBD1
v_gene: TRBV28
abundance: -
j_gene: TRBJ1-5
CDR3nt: TGTGCCAGCAGTTTAGTGGGACAGAATCAATATAGCAATCAGCCCCAGCATTTT
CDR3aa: CASSLVGQNQYSNQPQHF